The rows below give T cell receptor beta chains drawn from one sample of a study of cytomegalovirus exposure and HLA in healthy donors. Measured with immunoSEQ multiplex PCR; TCRdb has only the in-frame clones, and not every one. The sample includes some 150,000 clones, roughly 10% seen only once; the top ten take 1.5% to 2%. Sequenced input: PBMCs. Receptor source: a male donor in good health and CMV-seronegative. Each CDR3 is given with its conserved first and last residue. The order of the fields is V gene, D gene, J gene, clone size, CDR3 protein, CDR3 DNA. D genes are given only for firm matches. Rows give clone size only sometimes, using once, few, many, or a class for an expanded clone.

v_gene: TRBV9; d_gene: TRBD1; j_gene: TRBJ2-3; abundance: -; CDR3aa: CASSVDFSGGQGLINTQYF; CDR3nt: TGTGCCAGCAGCGTAGATTTTAGTGGTGGACAGGGTTTGATTAATACGCAGTATTTT
v_gene: TRBV7-9; d_gene: TRBD1; j_gene: TRBJ1-2; abundance: few; CDR3aa: CASSPPRTGENYGYTF; CDR3nt: TGTGCCAGCAGCCCTCCCCGGACAGGGGAAAACTATGGCTACACCTTC
v_gene: TRBV10-2; d_gene: TRBD2; j_gene: TRBJ2-5; abundance: -; CDR3aa: CASSELAGGPGETQYF; CDR3nt: TGCGCCAGCAGTGAACTAGCGGGAGGGCCAGGAGAGACCCAGTACTTC
v_gene: TRBV19; d_gene: -; j_gene: TRBJ2-1; abundance: -; CDR3aa: CASSIVPGNNEQFF; CDR3nt: TGTGCCAGTAGTATAGTGCCGGGGAACAATGAGCAGTTCTTC
v_gene: TRBV5-4; d_gene: TRBD1; j_gene: TRBJ1-1; abundance: -; CDR3aa: CASSGGQAGTEAFF; CDR3nt: TGTGCCAGCAGCGGCGGACAGGCGGGCACTGAAGCTTTCTTT
v_gene: TRBV7-9; d_gene: -; j_gene: TRBJ2-3; abundance: -; CDR3aa: CASISLAGLTDTQYF; CDR3nt: TGTGCCAGCATTTCGCTAGCCGGGCTCACAGATACGCAGTATTTT
v_gene: TRBV19; d_gene: TRBD1; j_gene: TRBJ1-5; abundance: -; CDR3aa: CASRRDSSNQPQHF; CDR3nt: TGTGCCAGTAGGCGGGACAGTAGCAATCAGCCCCAGCATTTT
v_gene: TRBV6-1; d_gene: TRBD1; j_gene: TRBJ1-1; abundance: -; CDR3aa: CASLVQGQSTEAFF; CDR3nt: TGTGCCAGCCTAGTCCAGGGACAGAGCACTGAAGCTTTCTTT
v_gene: TRBV15; d_gene: TRBD1; j_gene: TRBJ1-4; abundance: few; CDR3aa: CATSRLDRGNEKLFF; CDR3nt: TGTGCCACCAGCAGACTGGACAGGGGGAACGAAAAACTGTTTTTT
v_gene: TRBV18; d_gene: -; j_gene: TRBJ1-2; abundance: few; CDR3aa: CASSPSGPSYGYTF; CDR3nt: TGTGCCAGCTCACCATCAGGGCCCAGCTATGGCTACACCTTC
v_gene: TRBV15; d_gene: TRBD2; j_gene: TRBJ2-7; abundance: few; CDR3aa: CATSSPGTSGRRGYEQYF; CDR3nt: TGTGCCACCAGCAGTCCCGGGACTAGCGGGAGGAGGGGTTACGAGCAGTACTTC